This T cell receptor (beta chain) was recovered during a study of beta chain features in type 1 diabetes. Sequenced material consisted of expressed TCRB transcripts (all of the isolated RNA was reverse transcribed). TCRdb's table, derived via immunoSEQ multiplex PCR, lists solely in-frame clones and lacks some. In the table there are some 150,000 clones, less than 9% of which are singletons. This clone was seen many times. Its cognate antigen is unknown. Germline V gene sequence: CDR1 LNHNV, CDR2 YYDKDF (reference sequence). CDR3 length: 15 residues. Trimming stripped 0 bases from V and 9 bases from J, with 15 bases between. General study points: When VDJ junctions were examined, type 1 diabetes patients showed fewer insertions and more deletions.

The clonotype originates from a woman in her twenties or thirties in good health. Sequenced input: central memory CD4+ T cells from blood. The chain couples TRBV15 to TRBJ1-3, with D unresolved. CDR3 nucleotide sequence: TGTGCCACCAGCAGAGATAGCACGGGGTTCGGCACCATATATTTT. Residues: CATSRDSTGFGTIYF.